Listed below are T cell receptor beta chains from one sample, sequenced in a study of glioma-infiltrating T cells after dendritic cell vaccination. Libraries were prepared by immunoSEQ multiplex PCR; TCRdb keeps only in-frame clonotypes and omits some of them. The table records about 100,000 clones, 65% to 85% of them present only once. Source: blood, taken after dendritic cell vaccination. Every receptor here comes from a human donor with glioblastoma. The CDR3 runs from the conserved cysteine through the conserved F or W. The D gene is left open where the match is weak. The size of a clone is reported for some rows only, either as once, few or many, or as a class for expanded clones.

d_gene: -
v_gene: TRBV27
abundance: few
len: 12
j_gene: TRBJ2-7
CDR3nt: TGTGCCAGTTCGCGGGATGGTAGCGAGCAGTACTTC
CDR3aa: CASSRDGSEQYF

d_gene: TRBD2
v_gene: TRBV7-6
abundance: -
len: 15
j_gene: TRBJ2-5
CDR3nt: TGTGCCAGCACACGTATAGCGGGGGGCGAAGAGACCCAGTACTTC
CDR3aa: CASTRIAGGEETQYF

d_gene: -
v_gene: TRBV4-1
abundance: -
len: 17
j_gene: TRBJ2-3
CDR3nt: TGCGCCAGCAGCCAGGGCGCGGGACTCACCTGGGCAGATACGCAGTATTTT
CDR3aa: CASSQGAGLTWADTQYF

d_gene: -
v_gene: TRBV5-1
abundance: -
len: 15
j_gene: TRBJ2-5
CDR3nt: TGCGCCAGCAGCAACCCGGATGGACAGCAAGAGACCCAGTACTTC
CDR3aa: CASSNPDGQQETQYF

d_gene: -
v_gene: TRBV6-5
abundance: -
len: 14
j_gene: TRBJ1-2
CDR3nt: TGTGCCAGCAGTGGATTTGGCAGGGATCGGGGCTACACCTTC
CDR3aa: CASSGFGRDRGYTF

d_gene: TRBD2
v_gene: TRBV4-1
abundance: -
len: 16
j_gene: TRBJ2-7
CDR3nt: TGCGCCAGCAGCCATATCGCCCTAGCGGGGTCCTACGAGCAGTACTTC
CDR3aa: CASSHIALAGSYEQYF

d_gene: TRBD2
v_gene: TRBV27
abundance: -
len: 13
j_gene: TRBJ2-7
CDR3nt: TGTGCCAGCAGTTCCCGACCCCTAGCGGCCACGTACTTC
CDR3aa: CASSSRPLAATYF

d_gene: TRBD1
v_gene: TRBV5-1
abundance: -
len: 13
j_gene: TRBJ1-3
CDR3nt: TGCGCCAGCCGCACAGGGGCAGGAAACACCATATATTTT
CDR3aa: CASRTGAGNTIYF

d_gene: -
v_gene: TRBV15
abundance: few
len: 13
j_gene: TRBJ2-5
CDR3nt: TGTGCCACCAGCAGCTTCGCGGGGGAGACCCAGTACTTC
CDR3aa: CATSSFAGETQYF

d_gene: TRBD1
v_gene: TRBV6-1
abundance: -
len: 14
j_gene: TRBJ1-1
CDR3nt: TGTGCCAGCAGTGAACAGGGGGTGAACACTGAAGCTTTCTTT
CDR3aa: CASSEQGVNTEAFF

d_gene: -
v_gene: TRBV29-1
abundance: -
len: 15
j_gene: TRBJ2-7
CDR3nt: TGCAGCGTTGATTCGGACTCGCTAGTTCGACGCGAGCAGTACTTC
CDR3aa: CSVDSDSLVRREQYF

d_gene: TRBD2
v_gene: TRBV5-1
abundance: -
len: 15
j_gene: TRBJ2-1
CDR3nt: TGCGCCAGCAGCATGCTATGGGGGGGATACAATGAGCAGTTCTTC
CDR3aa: CASSMLWGGYNEQFF

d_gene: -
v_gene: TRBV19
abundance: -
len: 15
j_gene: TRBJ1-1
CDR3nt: TGTGCCTCAAACGGGAGGGGGAGAGCCAACACTGAAGCTTTCTTT
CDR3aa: CASNGRGRANTEAFF

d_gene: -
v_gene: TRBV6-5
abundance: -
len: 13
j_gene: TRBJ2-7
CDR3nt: TGTGCCAGCAGACAGGGTAGGAACTACGAGCAGTACTTC
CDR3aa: CASRQGRNYEQYF

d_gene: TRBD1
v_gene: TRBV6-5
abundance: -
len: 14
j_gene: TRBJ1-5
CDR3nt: TGTGCCAGCAGTTCGGACAGGGGCCGCCAGCCCCAGCATTTT
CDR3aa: CASSSDRGRQPQHF

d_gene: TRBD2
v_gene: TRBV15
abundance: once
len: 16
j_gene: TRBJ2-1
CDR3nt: TGTGCCACCAGCAGAGAACAACCGGGACTAGGGTTAGAGCAGTTCTTC
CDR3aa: CATSREQPGLGLEQFF

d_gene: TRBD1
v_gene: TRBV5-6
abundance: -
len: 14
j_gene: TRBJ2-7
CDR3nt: TGTGCCAGCAGCTACGGGACAGGGTCTTACGAGCAGTACTTC
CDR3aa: CASSYGTGSYEQYF

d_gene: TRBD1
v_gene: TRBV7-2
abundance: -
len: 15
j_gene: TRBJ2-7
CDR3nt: TGTGCCAGCAGCTTAACCAGGGGGAGCTCCTACGAGCAGTACTTC
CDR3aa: CASSLTRGSSYEQYF

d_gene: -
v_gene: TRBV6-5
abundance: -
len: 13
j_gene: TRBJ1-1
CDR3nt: TGTGCCAGCAACTCCCCCGGGAACACTGAAGCTTTCTTT
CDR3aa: CASNSPGNTEAFF

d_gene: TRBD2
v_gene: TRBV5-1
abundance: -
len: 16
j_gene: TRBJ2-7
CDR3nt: TGCGCCAGCAGCTTGTCGGGTAGCGGGAGGGTGGACGAGCAGTACTTC
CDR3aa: CASSLSGSGRVDEQYF

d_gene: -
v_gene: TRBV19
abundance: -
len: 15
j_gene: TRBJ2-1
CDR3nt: TGTGCCAGTAGTATAGGGGTAGCGGAGAGCAATGAGCAGTTCTTC
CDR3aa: CASSIGVAESNEQFF

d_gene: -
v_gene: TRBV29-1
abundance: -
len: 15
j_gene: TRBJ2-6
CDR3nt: TGCAGCGTGCGGGACTCCTGGTTCGGGGCCAACGTCCTGACTTTC
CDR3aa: CSVRDSWFGANVLTF

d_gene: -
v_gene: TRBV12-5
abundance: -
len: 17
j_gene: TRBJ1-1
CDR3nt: TGTGCTAGTGTCCCCAGGGTGGTCGGCCCGAAGAACACTGAAGCTTTCTTT
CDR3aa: CASVPRVVGPKNTEAFF

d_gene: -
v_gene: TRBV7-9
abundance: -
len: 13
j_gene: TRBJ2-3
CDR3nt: TGTGCCAGCAGCGGCGGACTTACAGATACGCAGTATTTT
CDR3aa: CASSGGLTDTQYF

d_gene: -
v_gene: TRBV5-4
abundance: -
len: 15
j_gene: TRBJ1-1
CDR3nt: TGTGCCAGCAGCGCCGGAGGGGTTGGGAACACTGAAGCTTTCTTT
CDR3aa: CASSAGGVGNTEAFF

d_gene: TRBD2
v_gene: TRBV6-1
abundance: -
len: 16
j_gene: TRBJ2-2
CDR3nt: TGTGCCAGCAGTGAACAGCCGGGAGGACTCACCGGGGAGCTGTTTTTT
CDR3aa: CASSEQPGGLTGELFF

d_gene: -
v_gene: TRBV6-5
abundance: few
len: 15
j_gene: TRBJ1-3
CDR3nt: TGTGCCAGCACCACCGCCGGGATCTCTGGAAACACCATATATTTT
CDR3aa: CASTTAGISGNTIYF

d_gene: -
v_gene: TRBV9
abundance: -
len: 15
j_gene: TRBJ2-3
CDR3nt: TGTGCCAGCAGCGCGCAGAACAGGGCGGGAGATACGCAGTATTTT
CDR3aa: CASSAQNRAGDTQYF

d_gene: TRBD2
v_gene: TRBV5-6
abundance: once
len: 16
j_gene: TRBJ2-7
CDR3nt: TGTGCCAGCAGCCCTGGACTAGCGGGAGGGCTAAACGAGCAGTACTTC
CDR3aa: CASSPGLAGGLNEQYF

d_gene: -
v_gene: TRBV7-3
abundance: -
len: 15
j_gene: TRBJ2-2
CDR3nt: TGTGCCAGCAGCTTACGTGCTTTCGGTGCCGGGGAGCTGTTTTTT
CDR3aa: CASSLRAFGAGELFF

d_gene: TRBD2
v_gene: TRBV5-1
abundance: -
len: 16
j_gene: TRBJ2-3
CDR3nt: TGCGCCAGCAGCCGGACTAGCGGCCGAAGCACAGATACGCAGTATTTT
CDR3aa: CASSRTSGRSTDTQYF

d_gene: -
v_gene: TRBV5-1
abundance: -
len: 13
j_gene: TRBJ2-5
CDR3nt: TGCGCCAGCAGCACGGGACTTGAAGAGACCCAGTACTTC
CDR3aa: CASSTGLEETQYF

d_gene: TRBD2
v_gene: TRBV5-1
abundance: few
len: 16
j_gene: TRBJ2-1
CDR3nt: TGCGCCAGCAGCTTGGGAGGACTAGCGGGAGTCAATGAGCAGTTCTTC
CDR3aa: CASSLGGLAGVNEQFF

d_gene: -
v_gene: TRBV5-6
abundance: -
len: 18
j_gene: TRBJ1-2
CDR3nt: TGTGCCAGCAGCGGGTACGGACGGGGGGGAGGTGATTTGTATGGCTACACCTTC
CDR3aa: CASSGYGRGGGDLYGYTF

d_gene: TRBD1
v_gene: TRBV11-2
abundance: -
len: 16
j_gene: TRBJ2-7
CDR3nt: TGTGCCAGCAGCCCCGAAGGGACAGGGTTCTCCTACGAGCAGTACTTC
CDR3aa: CASSPEGTGFSYEQYF

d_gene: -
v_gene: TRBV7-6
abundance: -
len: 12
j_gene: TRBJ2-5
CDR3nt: TGTGCCAGCAGCTTAGGTGCGGAGACCCAGTACTTC
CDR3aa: CASSLGAETQYF

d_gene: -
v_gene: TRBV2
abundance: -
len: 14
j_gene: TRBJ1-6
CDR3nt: TGTGCCAGCAGCGCCCTATACTATAATTCACCCCTCCACTTT
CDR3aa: CASSALYYNSPLHF

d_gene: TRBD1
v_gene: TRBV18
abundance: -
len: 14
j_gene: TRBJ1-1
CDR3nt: TGTGCCAGCTCACCGGACAGGGTAATCACTGAAGCTTTCTTT
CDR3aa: CASSPDRVITEAFF

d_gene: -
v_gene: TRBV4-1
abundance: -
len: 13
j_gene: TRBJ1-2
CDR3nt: TGCGCCAGCAGCCTCCCAGGGGTTCATGGCTACACCTTC
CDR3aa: CASSLPGVHGYTF

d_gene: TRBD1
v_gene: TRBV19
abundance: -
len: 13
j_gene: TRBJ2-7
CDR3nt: TGTGCCAGTTCCCGGGACAGGCGCTTAGAGCAGTACTTC
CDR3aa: CASSRDRRLEQYF

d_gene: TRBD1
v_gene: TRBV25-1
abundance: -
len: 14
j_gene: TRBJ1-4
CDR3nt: TGTGCCAGCAGTGGAGGACAGGGGTGGGAAAAACTGTTTTTT
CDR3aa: CASSGGQGWEKLFF

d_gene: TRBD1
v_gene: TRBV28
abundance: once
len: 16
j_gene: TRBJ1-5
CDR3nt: TGTGCCAGCAGTTCCGGCCTGACAGGGATTAGTCAGCCCCAGCATTTT
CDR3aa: CASSSGLTGISQPQHF

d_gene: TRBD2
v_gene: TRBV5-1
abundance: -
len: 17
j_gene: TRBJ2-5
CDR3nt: TGCGCCAGCAGCTTGAGCGTGACTAGCGGGGGAGGAGAGACCCAGTACTTC
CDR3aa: CASSLSVTSGGGETQYF

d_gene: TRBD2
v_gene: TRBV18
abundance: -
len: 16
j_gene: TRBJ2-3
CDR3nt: TGTGCCAGCTCACCATTTGGACTAGCGGGCACAGATACGCAGTATTTT
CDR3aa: CASSPFGLAGTDTQYF

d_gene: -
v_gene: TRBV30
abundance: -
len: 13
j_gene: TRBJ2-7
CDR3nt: TGTGCCTGGAGTGTATGGACAGCCTACGAGCAGTACTTC
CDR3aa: CAWSVWTAYEQYF

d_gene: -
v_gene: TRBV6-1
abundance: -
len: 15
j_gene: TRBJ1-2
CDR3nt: TGTGCCAGCAGTGAGGTTTGGACAGACAACTATGGCTACACCTTC
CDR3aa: CASSEVWTDNYGYTF

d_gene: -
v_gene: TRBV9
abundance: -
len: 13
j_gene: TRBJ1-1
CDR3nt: TGTGCCAGCAGCGTAAGGGGAAGAGGTGAAGCTTTCTTT
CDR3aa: CASSVRGRGEAFF

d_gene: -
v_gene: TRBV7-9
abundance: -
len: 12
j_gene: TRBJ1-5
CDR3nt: TGTGCCAGCAGCTTAGGGCATCAGCCCCAGCATTTT
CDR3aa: CASSLGHQPQHF

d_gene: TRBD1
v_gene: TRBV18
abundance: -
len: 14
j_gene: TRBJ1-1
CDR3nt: TGTGCCAGCTCATCAACAGGGGGGGACACTGAAGCTTTCTTT
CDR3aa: CASSSTGGDTEAFF

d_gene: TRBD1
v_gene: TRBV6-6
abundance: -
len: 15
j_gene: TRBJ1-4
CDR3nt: TGTGCCAGCAGTCGACAGGGACTGGGTAGGGAAAAACTGTTTTTT
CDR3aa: CASSRQGLGREKLFF

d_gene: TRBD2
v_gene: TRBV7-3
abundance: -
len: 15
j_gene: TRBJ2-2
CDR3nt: TGTGCCAGCAGCTTTACTAGCGGGGTTTCCGGGGAGCTGTTTTTT
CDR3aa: CASSFTSGVSGELFF

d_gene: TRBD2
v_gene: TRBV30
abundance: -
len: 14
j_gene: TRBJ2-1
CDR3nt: TGTGCCTGCCCAGCGGGAGGGACCTACAATGAGCAGTTCTTC
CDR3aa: CACPAGGTYNEQFF

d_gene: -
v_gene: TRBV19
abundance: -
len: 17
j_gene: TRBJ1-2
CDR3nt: TGTGCCAGTAGTATCCACCCCCCCAGGGAATGGGGCTATGGCTACACCTTC
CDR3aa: CASSIHPPREWGYGYTF

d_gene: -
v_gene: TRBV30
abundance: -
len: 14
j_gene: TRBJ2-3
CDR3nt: TGTGCCTGGAGCGCCGGGACACAAACAGATACGCAGTATTTT
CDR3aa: CAWSAGTQTDTQYF

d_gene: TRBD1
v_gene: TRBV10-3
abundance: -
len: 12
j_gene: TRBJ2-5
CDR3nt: TGTGCCATCAGCCGACAGGGGGAGACCCAGTACTTC
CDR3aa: CAISRQGETQYF